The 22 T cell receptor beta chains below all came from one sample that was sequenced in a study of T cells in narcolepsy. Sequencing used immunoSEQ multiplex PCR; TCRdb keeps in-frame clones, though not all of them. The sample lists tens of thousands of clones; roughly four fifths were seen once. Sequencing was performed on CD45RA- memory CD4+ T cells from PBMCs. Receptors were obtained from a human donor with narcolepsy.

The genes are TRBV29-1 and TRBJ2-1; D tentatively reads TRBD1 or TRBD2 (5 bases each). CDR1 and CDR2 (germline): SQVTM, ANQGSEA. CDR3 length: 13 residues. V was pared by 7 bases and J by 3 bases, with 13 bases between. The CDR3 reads CSGGSGLYNEQFF. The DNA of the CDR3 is TGCAGCGGGGGGAGCGGCCTCTACAATGAGCAGTTCTTC.

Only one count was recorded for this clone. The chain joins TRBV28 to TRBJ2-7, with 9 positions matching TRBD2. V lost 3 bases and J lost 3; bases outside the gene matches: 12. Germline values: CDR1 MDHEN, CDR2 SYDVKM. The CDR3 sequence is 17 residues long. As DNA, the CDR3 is TGTGCCAGCAGTTTTAGATTAGCGGGAGTTTTGATCTACGAGCAGTACTTC. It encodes CASSFRLAGVLIYEQYF.

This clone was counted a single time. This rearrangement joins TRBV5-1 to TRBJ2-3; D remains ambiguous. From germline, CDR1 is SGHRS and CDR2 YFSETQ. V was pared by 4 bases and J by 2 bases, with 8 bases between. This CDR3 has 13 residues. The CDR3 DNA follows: TGCGCCAGCAGCATGGGGAACACAGATACGCAGTATTTT. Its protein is CASSMGNTDTQYF.

CDR3 region: CASTKDRGQTEAFF. The CDR3 DNA is TGTGCCAGTACCAAAGACAGGGGGCAAACTGAAGCTTTCTTT. The chain is built from TRBV19 and TRBJ1-1; 10 bases fit TRBD1. Germline V lookup: CDR1 LNHDA, CDR2 SQIVND (reference sequence). J gave up 5 bases and V 7 bases, and 7 bases lay outside the gene matches. There are 14 residues in the CDR3.

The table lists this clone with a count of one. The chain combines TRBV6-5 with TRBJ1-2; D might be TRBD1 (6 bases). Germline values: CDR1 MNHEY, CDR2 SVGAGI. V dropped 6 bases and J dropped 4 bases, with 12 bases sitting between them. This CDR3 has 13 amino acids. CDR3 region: CASRQGGGYGYTF. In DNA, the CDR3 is TGTGCCAGCAGACAGGGTGGAGGCTATGGCTACACCTTC.

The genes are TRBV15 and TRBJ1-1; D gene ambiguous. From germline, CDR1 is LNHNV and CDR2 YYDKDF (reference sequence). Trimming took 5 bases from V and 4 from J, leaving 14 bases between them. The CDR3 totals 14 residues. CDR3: CATSGGRMGTEAFF. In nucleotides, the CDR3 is TGTGCCACCAGCGGAGGGAGGATGGGCACTGAAGCTTTCTTT.

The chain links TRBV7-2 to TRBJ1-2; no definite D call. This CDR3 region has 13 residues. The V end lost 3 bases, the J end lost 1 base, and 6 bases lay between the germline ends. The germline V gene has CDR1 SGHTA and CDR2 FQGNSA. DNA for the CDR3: TGTGCCAGCAGCTTGACACGTAACTATGGCTACACCTTC. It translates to CASSLTRNYGYTF.

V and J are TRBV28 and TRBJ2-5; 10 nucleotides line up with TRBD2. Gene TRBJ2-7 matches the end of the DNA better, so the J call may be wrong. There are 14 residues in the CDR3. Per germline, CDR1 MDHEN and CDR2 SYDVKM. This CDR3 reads CASRQLSGRYEQYF. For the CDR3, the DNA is TGTGCCAGCAGGCAGCTTAGCGGGAGGTACGAGCAGTACTTC.

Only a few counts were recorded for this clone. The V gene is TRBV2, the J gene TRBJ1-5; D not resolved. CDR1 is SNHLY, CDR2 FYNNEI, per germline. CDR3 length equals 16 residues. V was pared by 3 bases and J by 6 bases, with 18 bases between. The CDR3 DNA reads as TGTGCCAGCAGTGATACTGGGGTGGCCTACGGTCAGCCCCAGCATTTT. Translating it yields CASSDTGVAYGQPQHF.

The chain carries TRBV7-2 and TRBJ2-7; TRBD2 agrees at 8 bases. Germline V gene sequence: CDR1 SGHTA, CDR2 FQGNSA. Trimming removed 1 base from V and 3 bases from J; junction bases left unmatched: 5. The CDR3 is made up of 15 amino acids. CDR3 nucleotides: TGTGCCAGCAGCTTAGTTGCGGGGGGACTCTACGAGCAGTACTTC. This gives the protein CASSLVAGGLYEQYF. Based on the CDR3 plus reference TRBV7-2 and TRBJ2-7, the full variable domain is GAGVSQSPSNKVTEKGKDVELRCDPISGHTALYWYRQSLGQGLEFLIYFQGNSAPDKSGLPSDRFSAERTGGSVSTLTIQRTQQEDSAVYLCASSLVAGGLYEQYFGPGTRLTVT.

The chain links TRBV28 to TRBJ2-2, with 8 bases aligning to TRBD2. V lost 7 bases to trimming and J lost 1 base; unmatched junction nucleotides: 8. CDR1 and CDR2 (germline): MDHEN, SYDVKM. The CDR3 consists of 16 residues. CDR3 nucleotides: TGTGCCAGCAAATCCGCCGGGAGGGAGAACACCGGGGAGCTGTTTTTT. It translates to CASKSAGRENTGELFF.

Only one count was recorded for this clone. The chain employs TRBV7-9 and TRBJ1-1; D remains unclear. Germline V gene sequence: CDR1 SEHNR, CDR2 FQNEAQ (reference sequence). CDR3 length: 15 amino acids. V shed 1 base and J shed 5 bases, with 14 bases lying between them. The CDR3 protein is CASSLEAARGTEAFF. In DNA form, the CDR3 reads TGTGCCAGCAGCTTAGAGGCGGCCCGAGGGACTGAAGCTTTCTTT.

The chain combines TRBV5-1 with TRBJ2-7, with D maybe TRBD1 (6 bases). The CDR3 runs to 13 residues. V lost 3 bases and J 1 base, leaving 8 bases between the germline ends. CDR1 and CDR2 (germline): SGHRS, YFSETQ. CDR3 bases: TGCGCCAGCAGCTCACAGGGTTCCTACGAGCAGTACTTC. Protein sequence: CASSSQGSYEQYF. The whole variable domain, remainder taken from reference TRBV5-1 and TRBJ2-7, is KAGVTQTPRYLIKTRGQQVTLSCSPISGHRSVSWYQQTPGQGLQFLFEYFSETQRNKGNFPGRFSGRQFSNSRSEMNVSTLELGDSALYLCASSSQGSYEQYFGPGTRLTVT.

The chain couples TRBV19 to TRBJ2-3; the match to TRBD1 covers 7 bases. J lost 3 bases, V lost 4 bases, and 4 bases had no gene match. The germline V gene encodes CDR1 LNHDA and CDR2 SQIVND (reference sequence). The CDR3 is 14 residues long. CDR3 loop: CASSKRQGTDTQYF. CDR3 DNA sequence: TGTGCCAGTAGTAAACGACAGGGTACAGATACGCAGTATTTT.

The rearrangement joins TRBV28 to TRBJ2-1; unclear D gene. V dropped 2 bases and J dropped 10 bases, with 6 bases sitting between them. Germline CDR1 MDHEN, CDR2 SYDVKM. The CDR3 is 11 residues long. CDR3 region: CASSLVQEQFF. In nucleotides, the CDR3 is TGTGCCAGCAGTTTAGTCCAGGAGCAGTTCTTC.

CDR3 DNA: TGCAGCGGATGGGACGACCTCACAGATACGCAGTATTTT. The encoded protein is CSGWDDLTDTQYF. The V and J genes are TRBV29-1 and TRBJ2-3; tentatively, D is TRBD1 or TRBD2 (5 bases each). The germline V and J ends were trimmed by 7 bases and 2 bases, with 13 bases remaining between them. This CDR3 contains 13 residues. The V gene's germline CDR1 is SQVTM and CDR2 ANQGSEA.

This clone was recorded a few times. CDR3 nucleotide sequence: TGTGCCAGCAGTTACGCCAGGGGCAATTCACCCCTCCACTTT. As protein: CASSYARGNSPLHF. The chain links TRBV6-5 to TRBJ1-6; D may be TRBD1 (6 bases). Germline lookup yields CDR1 MNHEY and CDR2 SVGAGI. The V end was cut by 2 bases, the J end by 7 bases, with 9 bases between. The CDR3 is 14 amino acids.

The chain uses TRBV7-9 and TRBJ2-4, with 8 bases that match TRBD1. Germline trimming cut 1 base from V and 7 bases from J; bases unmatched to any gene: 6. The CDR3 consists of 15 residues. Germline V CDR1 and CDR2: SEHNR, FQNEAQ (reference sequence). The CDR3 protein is CASSLGAGGANIQYF. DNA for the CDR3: TGTGCCAGCAGCTTAGGAGCAGGGGGCGCGAACATTCAGTACTTC.

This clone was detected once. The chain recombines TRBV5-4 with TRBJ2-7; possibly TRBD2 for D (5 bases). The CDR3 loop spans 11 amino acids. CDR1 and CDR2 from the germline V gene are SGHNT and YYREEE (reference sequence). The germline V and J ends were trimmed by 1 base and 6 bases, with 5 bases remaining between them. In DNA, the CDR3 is TGTGCCAGCAGCTTGAGCGGCGAGCAGTACTTC. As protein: CASSLSGEQYF.

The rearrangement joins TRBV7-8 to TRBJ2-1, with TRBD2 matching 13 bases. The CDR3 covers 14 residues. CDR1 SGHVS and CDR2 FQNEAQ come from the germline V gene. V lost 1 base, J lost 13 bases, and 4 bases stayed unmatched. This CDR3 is CASSLETSGGSQFF. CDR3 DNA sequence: TGTGCCAGCAGCTTAGAGACTAGCGGGGGGAGTCAGTTCTTC.

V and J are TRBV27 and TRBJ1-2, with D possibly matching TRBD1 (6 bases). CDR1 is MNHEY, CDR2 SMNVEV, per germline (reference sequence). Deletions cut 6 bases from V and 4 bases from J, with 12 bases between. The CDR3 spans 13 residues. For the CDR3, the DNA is TGTGCCAGCAGCGAGAGGGGGATCTATGGCTACACCTTC. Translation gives CASSERGIYGYTF.

The CDR3 coding sequence is TGTGCCAGCAGTTTATCTGGGTTCGGCGGCTACACCTTC. Its protein product is CASSLSGFGGYTF. This rearrangement joins TRBV28 to TRBJ1-2; D remains ambiguous. The V end lost 1 base, the J end lost 8 bases, and 11 bases lay between the germline ends. CDR3 length: 13 residues. Germline V CDR1 and CDR2: MDHEN, SYDVKM.